The sequence of this T cell receptor beta chain was determined in a study of cytomegalovirus exposure and HLA in healthy donors. The primer mix had 60 Vbeta and 13 Jbeta primers. TCRdb keeps only in-frame clones here, not all; method: immunoSEQ multiplex PCR. The sample holds some 150,000 clones, about three quarters seen once. To note about this clone: The antigen remains undetermined.

The germline V gene encodes CDR1 SGHTA and CDR2 FQGNSA. The length of the CDR3 is 15 residues. V was pared by 3 bases and J by 1 base, with 9 bases between. Findings of the study overall: Accurate prediction of HLA-A and HLA-B alleles (for most subjects) was reportedly achieved from TCR beta sequences. Indistinguishable V segments, including TRBV6-2 and TRBV6-3, were excluded. There were fewer than 200 TCR beta chains listed as cytomegalovirus-associated.

This TCR was sampled from a woman aged 25 to 45 in good health and CMV-seronegative. What was sequenced was PBMCs. The chain employs TRBV7-2 and TRBJ2-2; a possible D gene is TRBD1 (6 bases). The CDR3 DNA reads as TGTGCCAGCAGCTTTCAGGGGATGAACACCGGGGAGCTGTTTTTT. Translation gives CASSFQGMNTGELFF.